The 29 T cell receptor beta chains in this list originate from one sample, sequenced in a study of identical twins. MiXCR, run by TCRdb on the 5' RACE reads, gives a single entry per CDR3 protein. The sample contains around 290,000 distinct CDR3 sequences, roughly 9.8% of which appear only once. This sample was also put to use in a study of yellow fever vaccine responses in identical twins.

The sequencing sample was made of CD8+ T cells sorted from blood. Source of these receptors: a woman between 18 and 29 years old in good health.

The CDR3: CASSFHSGGYEQYF. The CDR3, as DNA: TGTGCCAGCAGTTTCCATAGCGGGGGCTACGAGCAGTACTTC. The rearrangement uses TRBV28 and TRBJ2-7; 9 bases map to TRBD2. The CDR3 runs 14 residues. V shed 3 bases, J shed 3 bases, and the junction held 3 bases outside the gene matches. CDR1 and CDR2 from the germline V gene are MDHEN and SYDVKM. Full variable domain (missing parts from reference TRBV28 and TRBJ2-7): DVKVTQSSRYLVKRTGEKVFLECVQDMDHENMFWYRQDPGLGLRLIYFSYDVKMKEKGDIPEGYSVSREKKERFSLILESASTNQTSMYLCASSFHSGGYEQYFGPGTRLTVT.

The chain has TRBV13 and TRBJ2-3, with 11 bases lining up with TRBD2. The CDR3 covers 15 residues. Germline CDR1 and CDR2: PRHDT and FYEKMQ (reference sequence). Trimming at V came to 1 base and at J to 4 bases, leaving 1 base not matched to a gene. CDR3 sequence: CASSLETSGADTQYF. The CDR3 DNA reads as TGTGCCAGCAGCTTAGAGACTAGCGGGGCAGATACGCAGTATTTT.

This clonotype has ten or more counts. V and J are TRBV7-6 and TRBJ2-1; a weak D match, TRBD2 (6 bases). V lost 0 bases to trimming and J lost 8 bases, with 14 bases between them. Per the germline V gene, CDR1 is SGHVS and CDR2 is FNYEAQ. The CDR3 runs 15 residues. This CDR3 is CASSLAAGSAHEQFF. In DNA form, the CDR3 reads TGTGCCAGCAGCTTAGCGGCGGGATCTGCTCATGAGCAGTTCTTC.

The table lists this clonotype with a count of one. This may arise from a read error, as a much more abundant clone is one base away. V usage is TRBV6-2 or TRBV6-3 and J usage is TRBJ2-7; 9 bases match TRBD2. The V gene end was trimmed by 0 bases and the J gene end by 0 bases; junction bases not matched to a gene: 15. The germline CDR1 and CDR2 sequences are MNHEY and SVGEGT. The CDR3 runs to 20 residues. The CDR3 loop is CASSYSSLAGKLTLSYEQYF. DNA of the CDR3: TGTGCCAGCAGTTACTCGAGTCTAGCGGGAAAACTAACCCTCTCCTACGAGCAGTACTTC.

This clonotype appeared many times. The V gene is TRBV27, the J gene TRBJ2-1; 7 nucleotides match TRBD2. The CDR3 consists of 13 residues. CDR1 is MNHEY, CDR2 SMNVEV, per germline (reference sequence). V lost 4 bases, J lost 8 bases, and 5 bases stayed unmatched. The CDR3 protein is CASSWGGIDEQFF. The CDR3 nucleotides are TGTGCCAGCAGTTGGGGGGGGATCGATGAGCAGTTCTTC.

This clonotype was seen a few times. The CDR3 DNA sequence: TGTGCCAGCAGTGCTCCCCCCGGGGAGGACTATGGCTACACCTTC. Translating it yields CASSAPPGEDYGYTF. V gene TRBV12-3 or TRBV12-4 combines with J gene TRBJ1-2; D is uncertain. The CDR3 extends over 15 amino acids. The V gene lost 5 bases and the J gene lost 3 bases, with 16 bases spanning the gap.

The chain employs TRBV27 and TRBJ2-1; 9 bases line up with TRBD2. Trimming took 3 bases from V and 8 from J; bases not matched to a gene: 5. Looked up from germline, CDR1 is MNHEY and CDR2 is SMNVEV (reference sequence). CDR3 length: 14 amino acids. The CDR3 region is CASSFDSGSYEQFF. The CDR3 nucleotides read TGTGCCAGCAGTTTTGATAGCGGGAGTTATGAGCAGTTCTTC.

This clonotype was seen a few times. V gene TRBV10-2 combines with J gene TRBJ2-1; D remains unclear. V was pared by 6 bases and J by 0 bases, with 9 bases between. The CDR3 is 14 residues long. The V gene's germline CDR1 is WSHSY and CDR2 SAAADI. This CDR3 reads CASRRRSSYNEQFF. CDR3 nucleotides: TGCGCCAGCAGACGCCGCAGCTCCTACAATGAGCAGTTCTTC.

This clonotype has at least ten counts. V and J are TRBV7-9 and TRBJ2-3; D is uncertain. In germline, CDR1 is SEHNR, CDR2 FQNEAQ (reference sequence). Between the trimmed V and J ends, which lost 6 bases and 4 bases, there was a span of 14 bases. This CDR3 is 14 amino acids long. CDR3 in amino acids: CASRRLLSADTQYF. For the CDR3, the DNA is TGTGCCAGCAGACGTCTATTGAGTGCAGATACGCAGTATTTT. The whole variable domain, filled in from reference TRBV7-9 and TRBJ2-3, reads DTGVSQNPRHKITKRGQNVTFRCDPISEHNRLYWYRQTLGQGPEFLTYFQNEAQLEKSRLLSDRFSAERPKGSFSTLEIQRTEQGDSAMYLCASRRLLSADTQYFGPGTRLTVL.

This clonotype showed up many times. The chain links TRBV5-1 to TRBJ2-3; 10 bases are shared with TRBD2. This CDR3 comprises 14 residues. With 6 bases clipped from V and 0 bases from J, the junction kept 1 base outside the gene matches. In germline, CDR1 is SGHRS, CDR2 YFSETQ. The CDR3 loop is CASTLAGSTDTQYF. CDR3 DNA sequence: TGCGCCAGCACACTAGCGGGAAGCACAGATACGCAGTATTTT.

V usage is TRBV7-6 and J usage is TRBJ2-1; D tentatively reads TRBD1 or TRBD2 (6 bases each). V gave up 4 bases and J gave up 9 bases, with 22 bases separating them. This CDR3 spans 16 amino acids. CDR1 and CDR2 (germline): SGHVS, FNYEAQ. The CDR3 bases are TGTGCCAGCAGCTCCATGGGGGGCAGCCAGTCCCCTGAGCAGTTCTTC. This translates into CASSSMGGSQSPEQFF.

The genes are TRBV7-8 and TRBJ2-3, with a possible D match to TRBD1 (6 bases). Germline lookup yields CDR1 SGHVS and CDR2 FQNEAQ. The CDR3 loop spans 16 amino acids. The V gene lost 0 bases and the J gene lost 3 bases, with 13 bases spanning the gap. The CDR3 nucleotides read TGTGCCAGCAGCTTAGCGTGGACAGAGGCAACAGATACGCAGTATTTT. This sequence encodes CASSLAWTEATDTQYF.

This clonotype was detected many times. This rearrangement joins TRBV10-3 to TRBJ2-7; D gene ambiguous. Germline V gene sequence: CDR1 ENHRY, CDR2 SYGVKD. The CDR3 spans 13 residues. Trimming left V 8 bases short and J 0 bases short, with 11 bases between. The CDR3 sequence: CAILDGVSYEQYF. CDR3 coding DNA: TGTGCCATCCTCGATGGGGTCTCCTACGAGCAGTACTTC.

This clonotype has ten or more counts. The V and J genes are TRBV5-1 and TRBJ2-1; D may be TRBD2 (5 bases). CDR3 length: 12 amino acids. The V gene's germline CDR1 is SGHRS and CDR2 YFSETQ. V lost 2 bases and J 15 bases, leaving 15 bases between the germline ends. The CDR3 bases are TGCGCCAGCAGCTTCGGGTCGGACTTGTGGTTCTTC. The encoded protein is CASSFGSDLWFF.

This clonotype was seen at least ten times. The DNA of the CDR3 is TGTGCCAGCAGCTTACTTGACCTAAGCTACGAGCAGTACTTC. This translates into CASSLLDLSYEQYF. The V call is TRBV7-9, the J call TRBJ2-7; D remains unclear. The CDR3 consists of 14 residues. The germline CDR1 and CDR2 sequences are SEHNR and FQNEAQ (reference sequence). V lost 2 bases and J 3 bases, leaving 11 bases between the germline ends.

This chain uses TRBV6-5 with TRBJ2-1, with 9 bases that match TRBD2. This CDR3 is 17 amino acids long. The germline V gene encodes CDR1 MNHEY and CDR2 SVGAGI. With 4 bases clipped from V and 5 bases from J, the junction kept 12 bases outside the gene matches. The CDR3 here is CASSSKAGGPVNNEQFF. The CDR3 DNA reads as TGTGCCAGCAGTTCTAAAGCGGGAGGACCTGTCAACAATGAGCAGTTCTTC.

This clonotype has at least ten counts. This sequence joins TRBV9 and TRBJ2-7, with D tentatively TRBD1 (5 bases). The germline V gene encodes CDR1 SGDLS and CDR2 YYNGEE. The CDR3 covers 14 residues. V lost 0 bases and J lost 4, with 11 bases in between. The CDR3 here is CASSVGVTGYEQYF. CDR3 DNA sequence: TGTGCCAGCAGCGTAGGGGTTACAGGTTACGAGCAGTACTTC.

This clonotype came up many times. The chain couples TRBV4-3 to TRBJ2-3; a weak D match, TRBD2 (5 bases). Germline V gives CDR1 LGHNA, CDR2 YSLEER. CDR3 length: 15 residues. V lost 5 bases and J 2 bases, leaving 14 bases between the germline ends. As DNA, the CDR3 is TGCGCCAGCAGCTCGGGTTTGGGAGTCACAGATACGCAGTATTTT. Amino acid sequence: CASSSGLGVTDTQYF.

This clonotype has a count of ten or more. V gene TRBV24-1 combines with J gene TRBJ2-4; 11 bases match TRBD2. V lost 2 bases and J lost 8; bases outside the gene matches: 10. Germline V lookup: CDR1 KGHDR, CDR2 SFDVKD. The CDR3 loop spans 17 amino acids. The CDR3 region has the DNA TGTGCCACCAGTGATTCTCACGGGCTAGCGGGAGGTTACATTCAGTACTTC. Translation: CATSDSHGLAGGYIQYF.

The sample holds many counts of this clonotype. The chain couples TRBV25-1 to TRBJ2-1, with unresolved D. This CDR3 contains 12 residues. Germline CDR1 MGHDK, CDR2 SYGVNS. V was clipped by 5 bases and J by 6 bases, with 8 bases between them. The CDR3 DNA reads as TGTGCCAGCAGTATAGAGGCCAATGAGCAGTTCTTC. Translation gives CASSIEANEQFF. Complete variable domain (other parts from reference TRBV25-1 and TRBJ2-1): EADIYQTPRYLVIGTGKKITLECSQTMGHDKMYWYQQDPGMELHLIHYSYGVNSTEKGDLSSESTVSRIRTEHFPLTLESARPSHTSQYLCASSIEANEQFFGPGTRLTVL.

This clonotype occurred many times. The chain couples TRBV5-1 to TRBJ2-1; TRBD1 aligns across 7 bases. There are 15 residues in the CDR3. Germline CDR1 reads SGHRS; CDR2 reads YFSETQ. J lost 9 bases, V lost 2 bases, and 11 bases had no gene match. Here the CDR3 reads CASSLLDREQSEQFF. CDR3 bases: TGCGCCAGCAGCTTATTAGACAGGGAACAAAGTGAGCAGTTCTTC.

This clonotype was seen repeatedly, ten times or more. CDR3 residues: CASSEAGLGSYQPQHF. For the CDR3, the DNA is TGTGCCAGCAGTGAAGCCGGCTTGGGGAGCTATCAGCCCCAGCATTTT. The chain links TRBV6-1 to TRBJ1-5; D gene ambiguous. The V gene lost 0 bases and the J gene lost 5 bases, with 14 bases spanning the gap. Per the germline V gene, CDR1 is MNHNS and CDR2 is SASEGT. The CDR3 contains 16 residues.

This chain uses TRBV18 with TRBJ2-3; TRBD2 agrees at 8 bases. This CDR3 has 23 amino acids. The V segment lost 1 base and the J segment 2 bases; nucleotides outside the gene matches: 26. Germline V CDR1 and CDR2: KGHSH, LQKENI. Here the CDR3 reads CASSPRTVVVGLAGDSLTDTQYF. The DNA of the CDR3 is TGTGCCAGCTCACCACGGACGGTCGTAGTCGGGCTAGCGGGTGATTCTCTCACAGATACGCAGTATTTT.

This clonotype was recorded a few times. The gene calls are TRBV2 and TRBJ2-5; TRBD2 agrees at 8 bases. CDR1 SNHLY and CDR2 FYNNEI come from the germline V gene. The CDR3 is 14 amino acids. Trimming at V came to 7 bases and at J to 5 bases, leaving 9 bases not matched to a gene. CDR3 DNA sequence: TGTGCCAGCACGGAGGCGGGGGGCAGCGAGACCCAGTACTTC. This gives the protein CASTEAGGSETQYF.

As to this clonotype: Given a much more abundant clone one base away, this may be a read error. V usage is TRBV20-1 and J usage is TRBJ2-1; 8 nucleotides agree with TRBD1. The CDR3 spans 13 residues. J gave up 8 bases and V 5 bases, and 8 bases lay outside the gene matches. Germline V gene lookup returns CDR1 DFQATT and CDR2 SNEGSKA (reference sequence). The CDR3, as DNA: TGCAGTGCTTTTCCGGGACAGGACTATGAGCAGTTCTTC. It specifies CSAFPGQDYEQFF.

This clonotype was detected only a few times. This chain joins TRBV27 and TRBJ2-1; D gene unclear. V lost 5 bases, J lost 7 bases, and 6 bases lay in between. The CDR3 is 11 residues long. Germline V gene sequence: CDR1 MNHEY, CDR2 SMNVEV (reference sequence). CDR3 sequence reads: CASSTRNEQFF. The DNA of the CDR3 is TGTGCCAGCAGTACCCGGAATGAGCAGTTCTTC.

The V gene is TRBV12-3 or TRBV12-4, the J gene TRBJ1-1; D uncertain. The V end was cut by 7 bases, the J end by 0 bases, with 15 bases between. The CDR3 has 15 amino acids. The chain's CDR3 is CASTDWTPVNTEAFF. In DNA, the CDR3 is TGTGCCAGCACCGATTGGACCCCAGTGAACACTGAAGCTTTCTTT.

The chain uses TRBV28 and TRBJ2-3; the match to TRBD1 covers 9 bases. CDR1 and CDR2 (germline): MDHEN, SYDVKM. The V segment lost 2 bases and the J segment 2 bases; nucleotides outside the gene matches: 8. CDR3 length: 17 amino acids. In nucleotides, the CDR3 is TGTGCCAGCAGTTTACTTTCGGGACAGGGAATCACAGATACGCAGTATTTT. Its protein is CASSLLSGQGITDTQYF.

This chain joins TRBV7-3 and TRBJ2-3; 7 nucleotides align to TRBD2. The V gene's germline CDR1 is SGHTA and CDR2 FQGTGA. The CDR3 contains 15 residues. Trimming took 3 bases from V and 1 from J; bases not matched to a gene: 4. CDR3 region: CASSFSGLRTDTQYF. The CDR3 nucleotides read TGTGCCAGCAGCTTTAGCGGGTTGCGCACAGATACGCAGTATTTT.